The 23 T cell receptor beta chains below all came from one sample that was sequenced in a study of Ad26.COV2.S vaccination and SARS-CoV-2 variants. The table came from immunoSEQ multiplex PCR; TCRdb's copy has only in-frame clones and leaves some out. Of 380,000 or so clones in the sample, 83% were seen once. Treatment given: 15 to 20 received Ad26.COV2.S at low or high dose, single or two shots; roughly five received placebo; per-sample allocation not given. The samples were gathered on day 63 after the first injection of vaccine or placebo. The specimen was peripheral blood, collected in a trial of Ad26.COV2.S vaccine versus placebo. The receptors derive from a person aged 18 to 59 who received the Ad26.COV2.S COVID-19 vaccine or a placebo.

The gene calls are TRBV4-1 and TRBJ1-5; D is unresolved. CDR1 MGHRA and CDR2 YSYEKL come from the germline V gene. Trimming removed 4 bases at V and 4 bases at J, with 14 bases between. CDR3 length: 15 residues. The CDR3 region is CASSRRGQGNQPQHF. CDR3 sequence (DNA): TGCGCCAGCAGCCGCCGAGGGCAAGGTAATCAGCCCCAGCATTTT.

V is TRBV7-9 and J is TRBJ1-1, with D tentatively TRBD1 (6 bases). The CDR3 runs to 17 residues. Germline CDR1 and CDR2: SEHNR and FQNEAQ (reference sequence). Trimming left V 5 bases short and J 4 bases short, with 23 bases between. The CDR3 region is CASSLTWDTRGITEAFF. The DNA for the CDR3 is TGTGCCAGCAGCCTAACTTGGGACACCCGAGGTATCACTGAAGCTTTCTTT.

The chain uses TRBV15 and TRBJ1-2, with D possibly matching TRBD1 (6 bases). V was shortened by 2 bases and J by 6 bases, with 13 bases between the two germline ends. Germline values: CDR1 LNHNV, CDR2 YYDKDF (reference sequence). There are 14 residues in the CDR3. The CDR3 reads CATSRQYREDGYTF. The CDR3 DNA is TGTGCCACCAGCAGACAATACAGGGAGGATGGCTACACCTTC.

In nucleotides, the CDR3 is TGCGCCAGCAGTGAGGGGACAGGGGTTGTGACAGATACGCAGTATTTT. As protein: CASSEGTGVVTDTQYF. The rearrangement joins TRBV10-2 to TRBJ2-3; 10 bases fit TRBD1. V was clipped by 2 bases and J by 3 bases; unmatched bases: 5. The germline gives CDR1 WSHSY, CDR2 SAAADI. The CDR3 is 16 amino acids.

The chain has TRBV9 and TRBJ1-6; D not certain. CDR1 is SGDLS and CDR2 is YYNGEE in the germline V gene. This CDR3 comprises 14 residues. The ends were cut back, 3 bases at V and 2 bases at J, with 6 bases in the middle. CDR3 in DNA: TGTGCCAGCAGCGCCCAGACCTATAATTCACCCCTCCACTTT. Protein product: CASSAQTYNSPLHF.

This clone was recorded a few times. CDR3 protein: CASRASGGASGYTF. The CDR3 region has the DNA TGTGCCAGCAGAGCATCGGGGGGGGCTTCGGGCTACACCTTC. The chain recombines TRBV6-5 with TRBJ1-2; tentatively, D is TRBD1 (6 bases). Germline V gene lookup returns CDR1 MNHEY and CDR2 SVGAGI. V dropped 6 bases and J dropped 8 bases, with 19 bases sitting between them. The CDR3 is 14 residues long.

The J gene is TRBJ2-1, the V gene TRBV4-3; the match to TRBD1 covers 8 bases. CDR1 is LGHNA and CDR2 is YSLEER in the germline V gene. Trimming took 4 bases from V and 7 from J; bases not matched to a gene: 9. CDR3 length: 15 amino acids. The CDR3 reads CASSLGRTGWNEQFF. DNA for the CDR3: TGCGCCAGCAGCCTCGGTCGGACAGGGTGGAATGAGCAGTTCTTC.

The chain carries TRBV6-5 and TRBJ1-2; D gene uncertain. The germline V gene has CDR1 MNHEY and CDR2 SVGAGI. The CDR3 is 14 amino acids. The V and J ends lost 0 bases and 7 bases respectively, with 12 bases between them. CDR3 protein: CASSYSTRPAGYTF. In DNA, the CDR3 is TGTGCCAGCAGTTACTCGACAAGGCCGGCTGGCTACACCTTC.

A remark on this clone: Compared with germline, one end of the junction differs, possibly owing to a read error. V gene TRBV12-3 or TRBV12-4 combines with J gene TRBJ2-1, with TRBD2 as a possible D gene (6 bases). The CDR3 is 9 residues long. This chain's CDR3 is CASSGTRVF. As DNA, the CDR3 is TGTGCCAGCTCTGGGACTCGAGTCTTC.

The rearrangement joins TRBV19 to TRBJ1-6; possible D gene TRBD1, 6 bases. Germline CDR1 LNHDA, CDR2 SQIVND (reference sequence). The CDR3 has 14 residues. Between the trimmed V and J ends, which lost 7 bases and 9 bases, there was a span of 16 bases. The DNA of the CDR3 is TGTGCCAGTAAACAAGGGGGTCCGGGTTCACCCCTCCACTTT. Translation: CASKQGGPGSPLHF.

The V and J genes are TRBV11-2 and TRBJ2-1, with TRBD1 matching 12 bases. The CDR3 has 15 residues. The germline gives CDR1 SGHAT, CDR2 FQNNGV. Trimming at V came to 6 bases and at J to 7 bases, leaving 7 bases not matched to a gene. The CDR3 DNA is TGTGCCAGCAGACCGGGACAGGGGGCTTCAAATGAGCAGTTCTTC. Translation gives CASRPGQGASNEQFF.

The rearrangement joins TRBV2 to TRBJ1-2, with a tentative D call TRBD1 (5 bases). V lost 4 bases and J 8 bases, leaving 11 bases between the germline ends. The V gene's germline CDR1 is SNHLY and CDR2 FYNNEI. This CDR3 spans 12 amino acids. This chain's CDR3 is CASSVGGSGYTF. DNA of the CDR3: TGTGCCAGCAGTGTTGGGGGTAGCGGCTACACCTTC.

The chain joins TRBV7-6 to TRBJ2-2; D is unresolved. This CDR3 has 14 amino acids. Per the germline V gene, CDR1 is SGHVS and CDR2 is FNYEAQ. V lost 1 base, J lost 4 bases, and 7 bases lay in between. The CDR3 protein is CASSLVRSTGELFF. Here the CDR3 DNA reads TGTGCCAGCAGCTTAGTCAGGTCCACCGGGGAGCTGTTTTTT.

This clone has just one count. The V and J genes are TRBV4-1 and TRBJ2-3; D might be TRBD1 (5 bases). The germline V gene has CDR1 MGHRA and CDR2 YSYEKL. CDR3 length: 14 residues. Trimming pared 6 bases from V and 0 bases from J, leaving 10 bases between. The CDR3 spells CASSLRQSTDTQYF. The DNA of the CDR3 is TGCGCCAGCAGTCTCCGACAGAGCACAGATACGCAGTATTTT.

This sequence joins TRBV5-1 and TRBJ1-2, with TRBD1 matching 8 bases. CDR1 is SGHRS and CDR2 is YFSETQ in the germline V gene. This CDR3 has 15 amino acids. V trimming: 4 bases; J trimming: 8 bases; junction bases outside the gene matches: 13. In DNA, the CDR3 is TGCGCCAGCAGCCAAAAAACGACAGGGGAGATGGGCTACACCTTC. Its protein is CASSQKTTGEMGYTF. Together with reference TRBV5-1 and TRBJ1-2, the CDR3 gives the full variable domain: KAGVTQTPRYLIKTRGQQVTLSCSPISGHRSVSWYQQTPGQGLQFLFEYFSETQRNKGNFPGRFSGRQFSNSRSEMNVSTLELGDSALYLCASSQKTTGEMGYTFGSGTRLTVV.

This sequence joins TRBV19 and TRBJ2-1; a possible D gene is TRBD2 (5 bases). Germline CDR1 reads LNHDA; CDR2 reads SQIVND (reference sequence). Trimming shortened V by 10 bases and J by 15 bases, and 19 bases separated the two germline ends. The CDR3 has 11 amino acids. The CDR3 coding sequence is TGTGCCACCGGGGAGTATTTAGATCGGTTCTTC. Amino acid sequence: CATGEYLDRFF.

The chain employs TRBV6-1 and TRBJ2-5, with D uncertain. Germline CDR1 MNHNS, CDR2 SASEGT. This CDR3 region has 14 residues. With 2 bases removed from V and 2 bases from J, the gap between germline ends came to 9 bases. The CDR3 coding sequence is TGTGCCAGCAGTGAACCCCGGTTACAAGAGACCCAGTACTTC. This codes for CASSEPRLQETQYF.

The gene calls are TRBV7-2 and TRBJ2-1; D gene uncertain. V dropped 1 base and J dropped 13 bases, with 14 bases sitting between them. There are 13 residues in the CDR3. Germline assignment: CDR1 SGHTA and CDR2 FQGNSA. The CDR3 reads CASSLGIARDQFF. The CDR3 DNA reads TGTGCCAGCAGCTTAGGGATCGCCAGAGATCAGTTCTTC.

The rearrangement joins TRBV18 to TRBJ2-3, with D maybe TRBD1 (5 bases). With 3 bases removed from V and 9 bases from J, the gap between germline ends came to 13 bases. The length of the CDR3 is 13 residues. The germline V gene has CDR1 KGHSH and CDR2 LQKENI. The CDR3: CASSPEVRQTQYF. As DNA, the CDR3 is TGTGCCAGCTCACCCGAAGTAAGACAGACGCAGTATTTT.

This clone was counted a single time. This chain uses TRBV18 with TRBJ1-1, with D possibly being TRBD1 (5 bases). V lost 2 bases and J 8 bases, leaving 12 bases between the germline ends. The CDR3 has 13 amino acids. Germline V gene lookup returns CDR1 KGHSH and CDR2 LQKENI. CDR3 amino acids: CASSPTGQREAFF. CDR3 nucleotide sequence: TGTGCCAGCTCACCAACGGGGCAAAGGGAAGCTTTCTTT. Supplemented by reference TRBV18 and TRBJ1-1, the full variable domain reads NAGVMQNPRHLVRRRGQEARLRCSPMKGHSHVYWYRQLPEEGLKFMVYLQKENIIDESGMPKERFSAEFPKEGPSILRIQQVVRGDSAAYFCASSPTGQREAFFGQGTRLTVV.

This clone was seen a few times. The chain carries TRBV18 and TRBJ2-7; TRBD1 is a possible D gene (6 bases). The CDR3 loop spans 14 amino acids. Trimming removed 0 bases at V and 5 bases at J, with 11 bases between. Germline-derived CDR1 and CDR2 are KGHSH and LQKENI. In DNA form, the CDR3 reads TGTGCCAGCTCACCACCTGACAGGAGGAACGAGCAGTACTTC. Encoded protein: CASSPPDRRNEQYF.

The rearrangement uses TRBV2 and TRBJ2-5; no firm D call. The germline V gene encodes CDR1 SNHLY and CDR2 FYNNEI. V gave up 8 bases and J gave up 6 bases, with 10 bases separating them. The CDR3 contains 11 residues. The DNA of the CDR3 is TGTGCCAGCGGCCGTGAACAGACCCAGTACTTC. Translating gives CASGREQTQYF.

CDR3 in DNA: TGCAGCGTTGTTAGGAGGGAGTGGGAGACCCAGTACTTC. Amino acids: CSVVRREWETQYF. The chain links TRBV29-1 to TRBJ2-5; TRBD2 might be the D (6 bases). There are 13 residues in the CDR3. The germline V and J ends were trimmed by 4 bases and 5 bases, with 14 bases remaining between them. Germline CDR1 and CDR2: SQVTM and ANQGSEA.